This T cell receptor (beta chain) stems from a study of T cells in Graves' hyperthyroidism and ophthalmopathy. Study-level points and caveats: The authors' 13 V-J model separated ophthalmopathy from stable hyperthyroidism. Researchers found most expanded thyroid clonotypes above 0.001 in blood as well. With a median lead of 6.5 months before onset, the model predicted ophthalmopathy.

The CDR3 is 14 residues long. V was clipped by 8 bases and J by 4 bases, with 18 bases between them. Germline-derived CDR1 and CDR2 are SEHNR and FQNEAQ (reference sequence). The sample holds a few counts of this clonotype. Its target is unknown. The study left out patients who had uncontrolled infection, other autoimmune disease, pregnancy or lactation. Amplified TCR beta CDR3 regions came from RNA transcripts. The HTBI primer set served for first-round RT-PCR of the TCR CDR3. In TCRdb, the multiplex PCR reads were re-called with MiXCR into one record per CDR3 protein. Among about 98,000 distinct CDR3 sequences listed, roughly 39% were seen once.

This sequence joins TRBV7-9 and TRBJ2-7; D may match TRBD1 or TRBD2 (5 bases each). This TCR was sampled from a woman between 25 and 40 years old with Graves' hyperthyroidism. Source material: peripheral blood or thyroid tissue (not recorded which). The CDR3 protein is CASSMTGRNYEQYF. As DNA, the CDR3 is TGTGCCAGCTCAATGACGGGGCGGAATTACGAGCAGTACTTC. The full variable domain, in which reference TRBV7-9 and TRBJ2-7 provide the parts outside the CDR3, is DTGVSQNPRHKITKRGQNVTFRCDPISEHNRLYWYRQTLGQGPEFLTYFQNEAQLEKSRLLSDRFSAERPKGSFSTLEIQRTEQGDSAMYLCASSMTGRNYEQYFGPGTRLTVT.